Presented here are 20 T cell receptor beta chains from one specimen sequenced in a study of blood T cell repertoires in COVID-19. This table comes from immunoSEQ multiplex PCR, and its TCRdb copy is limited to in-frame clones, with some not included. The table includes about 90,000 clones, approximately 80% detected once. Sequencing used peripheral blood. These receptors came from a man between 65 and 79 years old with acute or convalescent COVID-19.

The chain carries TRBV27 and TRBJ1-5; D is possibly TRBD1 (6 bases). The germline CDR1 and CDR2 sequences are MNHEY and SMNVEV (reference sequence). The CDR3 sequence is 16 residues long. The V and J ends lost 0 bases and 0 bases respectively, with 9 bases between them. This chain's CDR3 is CASSLSGTYSNQPQHF. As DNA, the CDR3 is TGTGCCAGCAGTTTATCAGGGACATATAGCAATCAGCCCCAGCATTTT.

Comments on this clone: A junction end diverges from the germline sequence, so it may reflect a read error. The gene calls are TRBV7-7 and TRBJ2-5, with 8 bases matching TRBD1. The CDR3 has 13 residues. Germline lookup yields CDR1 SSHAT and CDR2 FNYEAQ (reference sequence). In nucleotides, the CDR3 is TGTGCTAGCAGCTTAGGACAGGGAGGGACCCAGTACTTC. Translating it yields CASSLGQGGTQYF.

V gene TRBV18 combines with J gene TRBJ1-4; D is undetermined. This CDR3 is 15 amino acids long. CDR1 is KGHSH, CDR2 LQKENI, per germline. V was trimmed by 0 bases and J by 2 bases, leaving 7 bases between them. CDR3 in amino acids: CASSPPAATNEKLFF. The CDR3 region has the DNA TGTGCCAGCTCACCACCGGCGGCTACTAATGAAAAACTGTTTTTT.

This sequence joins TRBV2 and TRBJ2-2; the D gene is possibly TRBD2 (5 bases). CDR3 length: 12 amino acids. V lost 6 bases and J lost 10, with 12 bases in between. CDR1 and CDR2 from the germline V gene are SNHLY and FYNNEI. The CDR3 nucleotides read TGTGCCAGCAGGAGAGGGCAGGAGGAGCTGTTTTTT. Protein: CASRRGQEELFF.

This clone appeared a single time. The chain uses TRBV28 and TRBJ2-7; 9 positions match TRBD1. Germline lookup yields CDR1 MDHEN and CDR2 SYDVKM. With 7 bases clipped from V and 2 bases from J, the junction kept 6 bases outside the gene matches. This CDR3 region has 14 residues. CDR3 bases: TGTGCCAGCACCAGACGACAGGGGGCCTACGAGCAGTACTTC. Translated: CASTRRQGAYEQYF.

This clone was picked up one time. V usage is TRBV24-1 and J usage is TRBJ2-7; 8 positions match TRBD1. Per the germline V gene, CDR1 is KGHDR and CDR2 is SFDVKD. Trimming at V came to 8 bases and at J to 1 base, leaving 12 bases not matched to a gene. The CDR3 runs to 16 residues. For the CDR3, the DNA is TGTGCCACCAAAAGGACCGCTGGACAGGGTTCCTACGAGCAGTACTTC. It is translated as CATKRTAGQGSYEQYF.

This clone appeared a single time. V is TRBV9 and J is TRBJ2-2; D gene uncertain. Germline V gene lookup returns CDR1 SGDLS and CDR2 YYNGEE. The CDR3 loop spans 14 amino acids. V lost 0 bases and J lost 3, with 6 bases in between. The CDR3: CASSVAGDTGELFF. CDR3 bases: TGTGCCAGCAGCGTAGCTGGAGACACCGGGGAGCTGTTTTTT.

The CDR3 loop is CASSDIANYGYTF. CDR3 DNA sequence: TGTGCCAGCAGCGACATAGCTAACTATGGCTACACCTTC. The J gene is TRBJ1-2, the V gene TRBV6-5, with D unresolved. V was trimmed by 6 bases and J by 0 bases, leaving 8 bases between them. The CDR3 is 13 residues long. Germline CDR1 is MNHEY and CDR2 is SVGAGI.

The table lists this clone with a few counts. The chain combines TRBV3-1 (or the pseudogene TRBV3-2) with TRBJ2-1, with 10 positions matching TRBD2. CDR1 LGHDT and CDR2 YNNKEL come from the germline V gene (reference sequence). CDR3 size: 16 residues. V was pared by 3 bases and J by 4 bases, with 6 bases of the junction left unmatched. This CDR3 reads CASSQVLAGTYNEQFF. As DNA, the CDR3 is TGTGCCAGCAGCCAGGTACTAGCGGGAACTTACAATGAGCAGTTCTTC.

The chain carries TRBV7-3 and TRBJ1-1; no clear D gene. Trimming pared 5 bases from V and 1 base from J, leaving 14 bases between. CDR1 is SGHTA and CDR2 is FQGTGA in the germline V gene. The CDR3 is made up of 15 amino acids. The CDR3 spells CASSPAPAANTEAFF. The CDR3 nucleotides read TGTGCCAGCAGCCCGGCCCCGGCGGCGAACACTGAAGCTTTCTTT.

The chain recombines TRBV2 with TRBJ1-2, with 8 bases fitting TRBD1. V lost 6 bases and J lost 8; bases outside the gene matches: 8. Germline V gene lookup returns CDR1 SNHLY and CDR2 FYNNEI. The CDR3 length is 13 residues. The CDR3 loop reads CASSSGQGQGYTF. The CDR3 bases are TGTGCCAGCAGCTCAGGACAGGGTCAAGGCTACACCTTC.

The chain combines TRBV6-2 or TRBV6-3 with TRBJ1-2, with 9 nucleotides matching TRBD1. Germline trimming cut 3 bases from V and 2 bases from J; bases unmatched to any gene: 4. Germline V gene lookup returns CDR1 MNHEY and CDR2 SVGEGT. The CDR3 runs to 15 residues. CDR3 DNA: TGTGCCAGCAGTTATGGAGGGACAGGGAACTATGGCTACACCTTC. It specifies CASSYGGTGNYGYTF.

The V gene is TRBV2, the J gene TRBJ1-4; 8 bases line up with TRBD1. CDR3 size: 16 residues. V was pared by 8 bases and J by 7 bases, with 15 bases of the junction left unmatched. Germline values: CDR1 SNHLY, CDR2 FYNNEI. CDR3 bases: TGTGCCAGCCGGACAGGGTTAGGTGGAGGTATTGAAAAACTGTTTTTT. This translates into CASRTGLGGGIEKLFF.

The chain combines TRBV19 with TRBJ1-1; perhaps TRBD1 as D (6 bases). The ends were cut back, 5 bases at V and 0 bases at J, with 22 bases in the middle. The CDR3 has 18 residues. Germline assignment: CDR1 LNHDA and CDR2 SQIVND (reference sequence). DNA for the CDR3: TGTGCCAGTAGTGATCGAACCGGACAGCCTCTTATGAACACTGAAGCTTTCTTT. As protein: CASSDRTGQPLMNTEAFF.

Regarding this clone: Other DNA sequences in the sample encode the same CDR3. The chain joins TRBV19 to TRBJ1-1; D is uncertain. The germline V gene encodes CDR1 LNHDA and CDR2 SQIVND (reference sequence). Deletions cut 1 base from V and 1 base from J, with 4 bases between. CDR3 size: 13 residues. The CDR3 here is CASSIGQNTEAFF. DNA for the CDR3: TGTGCCAGTAGTATAGGGCAGAACACTGAAGCTTTCTTT.

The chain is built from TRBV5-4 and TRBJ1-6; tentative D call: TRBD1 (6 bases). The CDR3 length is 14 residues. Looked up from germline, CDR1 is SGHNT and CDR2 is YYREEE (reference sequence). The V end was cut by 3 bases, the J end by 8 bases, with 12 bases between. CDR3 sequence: CASSSRDNHSPLHF. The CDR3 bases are TGTGCCAGCAGCTCCCGGGACAATCATTCACCCCTCCACTTT.

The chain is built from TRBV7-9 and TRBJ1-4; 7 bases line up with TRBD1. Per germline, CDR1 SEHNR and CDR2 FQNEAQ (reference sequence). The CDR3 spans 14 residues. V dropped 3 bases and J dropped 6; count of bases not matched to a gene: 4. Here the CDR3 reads CASSFQGGDEKLFF. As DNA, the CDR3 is TGTGCCAGCAGCTTTCAGGGGGGAGATGAAAAACTGTTTTTT.

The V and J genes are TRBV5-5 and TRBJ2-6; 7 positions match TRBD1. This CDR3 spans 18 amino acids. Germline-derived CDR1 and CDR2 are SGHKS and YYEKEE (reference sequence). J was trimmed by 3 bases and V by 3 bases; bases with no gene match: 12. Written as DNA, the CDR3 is TGTGCCAGCAGCTCGACTTTAGCACAGGGGCGTGGGGCCAACGTCCTGACTTTC. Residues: CASSSTLAQGRGANVLTF.

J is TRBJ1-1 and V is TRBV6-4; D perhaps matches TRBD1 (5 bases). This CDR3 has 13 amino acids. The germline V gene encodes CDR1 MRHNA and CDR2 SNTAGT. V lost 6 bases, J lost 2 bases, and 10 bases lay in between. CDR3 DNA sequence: TGTGCCAGCAGGCGGGACGGTAACACTGAAGCTTTCTTT. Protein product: CASRRDGNTEAFF.

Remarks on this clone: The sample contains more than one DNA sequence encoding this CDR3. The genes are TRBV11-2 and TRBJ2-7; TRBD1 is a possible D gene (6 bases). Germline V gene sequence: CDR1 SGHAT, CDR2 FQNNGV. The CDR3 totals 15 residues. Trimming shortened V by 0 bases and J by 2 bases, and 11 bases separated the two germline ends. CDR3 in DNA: TGTGCCAGCAGCTTAGATCTGACAGGACCCTACGAGCAGTACTTC. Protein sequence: CASSLDLTGPYEQYF.